The subject of this entry is one T cell receptor (beta chain). The CDR3 is made up of 14 amino acids. Germline CDR1 is SGHRS and CDR2 is YFSETQ. Trimming pared 0 bases from V and 7 bases from J, leaving 11 bases between. TCRdb re-analysed the 5' RACE reads in MiXCR, keeping a single row per CDR3 protein. The repertoire consists of under 300,000 distinct CDR3 sequences, with about a sixth occurring once and the leading ten covering 20% to 25%. The data were obtained in a study of T-cell memory formation after mild COVID-19. The TCR sequence derives from a man aged 18 to 35 who had mild COVID-19 (a few samples of this study predate the infection). Cell type and time point are not known. The rearrangement joins TRBV5-1 to TRBJ2-1; D might be TRBD2 (6 bases). Sequences were obtained from PBMCs or a T cell subset sorted from them (not recorded which). In DNA, the CDR3 is TGCGCCAGCAGCTTGGCGGCGGGGAGGAATGAGCAGTTCTTC. Protein: CASSLAAGRNEQFF.